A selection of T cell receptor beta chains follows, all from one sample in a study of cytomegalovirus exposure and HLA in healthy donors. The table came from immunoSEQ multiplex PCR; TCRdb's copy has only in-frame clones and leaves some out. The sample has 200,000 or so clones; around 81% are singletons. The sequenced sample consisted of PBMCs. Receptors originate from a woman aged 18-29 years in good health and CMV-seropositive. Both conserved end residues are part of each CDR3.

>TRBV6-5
CATNRVGTEAFF
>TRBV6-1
CASSESFVLSSYNEQFF
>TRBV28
CASSLTAQETQYF
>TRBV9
CASSARDREVNEQFF
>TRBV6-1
CASSEGTGLYEQYF
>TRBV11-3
CASSEGLRGGIETQYF
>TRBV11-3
CASSPGQTQYF
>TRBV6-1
CASSRTGTGGNTIYF
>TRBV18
CASSPRQDQETQYF
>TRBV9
CASSVGQGSYNEQFF
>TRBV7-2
CASSSQGGQNSPLHF
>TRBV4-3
CASSQDAPLGGNTIYF
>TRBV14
CASSQAGGEQFF
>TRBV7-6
CASSLGQGDYEQFF
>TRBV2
CASTPTRDRSGEAFF
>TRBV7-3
CASSPGQGFVEQYF
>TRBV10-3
CAISAYDRAVNTEAFF
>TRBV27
CASSLIGGDMGYTF